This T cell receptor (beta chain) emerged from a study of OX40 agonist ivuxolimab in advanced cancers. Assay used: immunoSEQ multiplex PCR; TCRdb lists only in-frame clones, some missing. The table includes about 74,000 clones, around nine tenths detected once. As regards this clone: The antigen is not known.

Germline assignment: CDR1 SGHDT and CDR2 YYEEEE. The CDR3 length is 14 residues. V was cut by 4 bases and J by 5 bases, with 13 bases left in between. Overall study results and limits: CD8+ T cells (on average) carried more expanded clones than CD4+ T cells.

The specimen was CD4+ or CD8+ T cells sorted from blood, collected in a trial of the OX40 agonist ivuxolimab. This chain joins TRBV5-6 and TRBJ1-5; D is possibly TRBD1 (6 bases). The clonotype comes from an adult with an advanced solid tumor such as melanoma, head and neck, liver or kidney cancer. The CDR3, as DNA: TGTGCCAGCAGCCTCCGGGACAAACATCAGCCCCAGCATTTT. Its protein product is CASSLRDKHQPQHF. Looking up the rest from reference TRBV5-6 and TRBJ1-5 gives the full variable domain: DAGVTQSPTHLIKTRGQQVTLRCSPKSGHDTVSWYQQALGQGPQFIFQYYEEEERQRGNFPDRFSGHQFPNYSSELNVNALLLGDSALYLCASSLRDKHQPQHFGDGTRLSIL.